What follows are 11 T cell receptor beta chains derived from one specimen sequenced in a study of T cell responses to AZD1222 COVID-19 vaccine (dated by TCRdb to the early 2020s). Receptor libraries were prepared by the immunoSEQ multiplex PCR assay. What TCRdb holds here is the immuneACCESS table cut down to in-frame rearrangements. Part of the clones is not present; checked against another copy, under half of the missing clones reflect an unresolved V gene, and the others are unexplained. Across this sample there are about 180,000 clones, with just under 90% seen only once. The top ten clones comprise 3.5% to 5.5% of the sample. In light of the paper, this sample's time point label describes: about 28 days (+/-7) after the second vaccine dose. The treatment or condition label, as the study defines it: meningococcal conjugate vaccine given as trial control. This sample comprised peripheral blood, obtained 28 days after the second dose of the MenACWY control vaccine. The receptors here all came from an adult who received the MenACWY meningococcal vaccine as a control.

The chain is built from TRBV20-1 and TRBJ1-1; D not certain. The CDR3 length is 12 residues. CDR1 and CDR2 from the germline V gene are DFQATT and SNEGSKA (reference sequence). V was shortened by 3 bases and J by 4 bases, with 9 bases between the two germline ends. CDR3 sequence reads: CSASPEGTEAFF. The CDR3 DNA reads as TGCAGTGCTAGTCCCGAGGGCACTGAAGCTTTCTTT.

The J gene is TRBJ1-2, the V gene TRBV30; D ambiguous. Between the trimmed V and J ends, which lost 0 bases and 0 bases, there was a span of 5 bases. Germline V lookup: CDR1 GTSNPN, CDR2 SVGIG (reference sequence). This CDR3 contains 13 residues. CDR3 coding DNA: TGTGCCTGGAGTGTAACAACTAACTATGGCTACACCTTC. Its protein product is CAWSVTTNYGYTF.

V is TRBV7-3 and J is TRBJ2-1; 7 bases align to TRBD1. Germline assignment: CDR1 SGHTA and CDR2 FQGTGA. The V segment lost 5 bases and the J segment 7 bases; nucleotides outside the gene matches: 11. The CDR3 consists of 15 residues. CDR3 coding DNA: TGTGCCAGCAGCCCCTTTGAGGGGGCATTGAATGAGCAGTTCTTC. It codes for CASSPFEGALNEQFF.

CDR3 nucleotide sequence: TGTGCCTCAAGGGTGAAAGGTACAGATACGCAGTATTTT. As protein: CASRVKGTDTQYF. This rearrangement joins TRBV19 to TRBJ2-3; D gene ambiguous. The CDR3 has 13 residues. The germline CDR1 and CDR2 sequences are LNHDA and SQIVND (reference sequence). V lost 11 bases, J lost 3 bases, and 15 bases lay in between.

The CDR3 loop is CASSSRPIDRGYSEQYF. CDR3 nucleotides: TGTGCCAGCAGTTCCAGGCCCATCGACAGGGGTTACAGCGAGCAGTACTTC. V gene TRBV27 combines with J gene TRBJ2-7; 8 bases fit TRBD1. The CDR3 loop spans 17 amino acids. Germline V gene data show CDR1 as MNHEY and CDR2 as SMNVEV (reference sequence). The J segment lost 6 bases and the V segment lost 4 bases, leaving 17 bases of the junction unmatched.

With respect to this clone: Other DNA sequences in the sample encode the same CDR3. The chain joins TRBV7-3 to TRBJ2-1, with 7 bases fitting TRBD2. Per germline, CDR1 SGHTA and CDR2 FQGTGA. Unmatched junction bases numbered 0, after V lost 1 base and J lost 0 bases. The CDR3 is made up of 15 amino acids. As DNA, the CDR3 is TGTGCCAGCAGCTTAAGCGGGAGCTCCTACAATGAGCAGTTCTTC. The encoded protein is CASSLSGSSYNEQFF.

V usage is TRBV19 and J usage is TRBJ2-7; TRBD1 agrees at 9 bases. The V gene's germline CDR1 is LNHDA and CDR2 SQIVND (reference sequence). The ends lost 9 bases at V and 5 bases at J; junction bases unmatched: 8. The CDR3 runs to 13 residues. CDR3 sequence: CASRDRVSNEQYF. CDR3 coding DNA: TGTGCCAGCCGGGACAGGGTTAGCAACGAGCAGTACTTC.

CDR3 region: CASSGQARTNYGYTF. CDR3 coding DNA: TGTGCCAGCAGCGGACAGGCCCGAACTAACTATGGCTACACCTTC. This chain links TRBV3-1 (or the pseudogene TRBV3-2) with TRBJ1-2; 7 bases align to TRBD1. CDR3 length equals 15 residues. CDR1 is LGHDT, CDR2 YNNKEL, per germline (reference sequence). V lost 5 bases to trimming and J lost 0 bases; unmatched junction nucleotides: 6.

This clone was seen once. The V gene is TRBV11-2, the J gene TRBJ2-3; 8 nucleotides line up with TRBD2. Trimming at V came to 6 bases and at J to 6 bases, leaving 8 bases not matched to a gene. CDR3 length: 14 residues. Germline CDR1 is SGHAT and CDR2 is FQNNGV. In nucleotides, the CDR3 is TGTGCCAGCAGACCCGGACTAGCTGGGGATACGCAGTATTTT. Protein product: CASRPGLAGDTQYF.

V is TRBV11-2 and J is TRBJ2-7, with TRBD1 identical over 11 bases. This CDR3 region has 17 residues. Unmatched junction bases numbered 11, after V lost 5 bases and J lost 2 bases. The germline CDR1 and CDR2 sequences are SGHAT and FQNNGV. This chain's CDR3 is CASSLPPRDRGAYEQYF. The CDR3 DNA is TGTGCCAGCAGCCTCCCTCCCCGGGACAGGGGGGCCTACGAGCAGTACTTC. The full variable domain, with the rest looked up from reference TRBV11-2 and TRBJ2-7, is EAGVAQSPRYKIIEKRQSVAFWCNPISGHATLYWYQQILGQGPKLLIQFQNNGVVDDSQLPKDRFSAERLKGVDSTLKIQPAKLEDSAVYLCASSLPPRDRGAYEQYFGPGTRLTVT.

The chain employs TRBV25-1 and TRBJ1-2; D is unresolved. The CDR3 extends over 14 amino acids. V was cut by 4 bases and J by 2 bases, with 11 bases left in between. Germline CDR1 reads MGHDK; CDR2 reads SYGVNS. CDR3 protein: CASSGGRTNYGYTF. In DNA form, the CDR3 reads TGTGCCAGCAGTGGAGGCAGGACCAACTATGGCTACACCTTC.